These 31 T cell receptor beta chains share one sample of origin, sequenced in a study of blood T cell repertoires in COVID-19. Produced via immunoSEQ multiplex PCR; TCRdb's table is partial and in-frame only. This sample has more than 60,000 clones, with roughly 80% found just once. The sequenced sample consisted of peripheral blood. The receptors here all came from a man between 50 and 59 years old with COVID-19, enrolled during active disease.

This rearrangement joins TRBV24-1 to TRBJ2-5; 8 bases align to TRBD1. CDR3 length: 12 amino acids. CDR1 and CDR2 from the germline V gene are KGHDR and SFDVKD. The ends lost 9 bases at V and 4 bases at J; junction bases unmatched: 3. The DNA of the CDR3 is TGTGCCACCCAAGACAGGGGAGAGACCCAGTACTTC. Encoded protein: CATQDRGETQYF.

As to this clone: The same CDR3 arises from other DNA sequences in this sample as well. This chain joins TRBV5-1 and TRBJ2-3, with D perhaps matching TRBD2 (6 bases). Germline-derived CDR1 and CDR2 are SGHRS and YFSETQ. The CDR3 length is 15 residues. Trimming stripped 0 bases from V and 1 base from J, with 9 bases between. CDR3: CASSLGGEGTDTQYF. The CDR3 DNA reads TGCGCCAGCAGCTTGGGCGGGGAAGGCACAGATACGCAGTATTTT. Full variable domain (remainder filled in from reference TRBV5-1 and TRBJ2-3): KAGVTQTPRYLIKTRGQQVTLSCSPISGHRSVSWYQQTPGQGLQFLFEYFSETQRNKGNFPGRFSGRQFSNSRSEMNVSTLELGDSALYLCASSLGGEGTDTQYFGPGTRLTVL.

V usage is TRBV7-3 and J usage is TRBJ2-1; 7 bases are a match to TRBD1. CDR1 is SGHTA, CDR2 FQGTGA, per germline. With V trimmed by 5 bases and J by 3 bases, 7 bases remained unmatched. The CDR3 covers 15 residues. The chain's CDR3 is CASSATGTDYNEQFF. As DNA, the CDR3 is TGTGCCAGCAGCGCGACCGGGACAGACTACAATGAGCAGTTCTTC.

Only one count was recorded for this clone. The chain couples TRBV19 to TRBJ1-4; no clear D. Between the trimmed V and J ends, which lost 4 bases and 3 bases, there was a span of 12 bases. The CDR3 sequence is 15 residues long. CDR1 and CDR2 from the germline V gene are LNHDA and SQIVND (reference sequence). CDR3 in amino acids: CASSTLQLPNEKLFF. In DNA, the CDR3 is TGTGCCAGTAGTACGCTCCAGTTACCTAATGAAAAACTGTTTTTT.

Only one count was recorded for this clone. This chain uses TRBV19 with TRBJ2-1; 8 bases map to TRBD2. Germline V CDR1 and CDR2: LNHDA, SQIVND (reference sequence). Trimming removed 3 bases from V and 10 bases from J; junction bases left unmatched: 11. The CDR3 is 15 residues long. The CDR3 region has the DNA TGTGCCAGTAGTATGAGCGGGGGTTCCCCCTGGGAGCAGTTCTTC. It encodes CASSMSGGSPWEQFF.

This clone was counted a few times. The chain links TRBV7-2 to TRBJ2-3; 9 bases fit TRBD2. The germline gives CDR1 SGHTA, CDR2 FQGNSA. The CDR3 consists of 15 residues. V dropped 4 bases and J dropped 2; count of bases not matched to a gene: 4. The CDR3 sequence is CASSSQGLATDTQYF. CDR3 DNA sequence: TGTGCCAGCAGCTCACAGGGACTAGCCACAGATACGCAGTATTTT.

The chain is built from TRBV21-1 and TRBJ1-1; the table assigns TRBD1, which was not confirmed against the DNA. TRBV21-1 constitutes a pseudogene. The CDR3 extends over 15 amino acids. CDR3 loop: CASSDRDREPTEAFF. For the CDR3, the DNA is TGTGCCAGCAGCGACCGGGACAGGGAACCCACTGAAGCTTTCTTT.

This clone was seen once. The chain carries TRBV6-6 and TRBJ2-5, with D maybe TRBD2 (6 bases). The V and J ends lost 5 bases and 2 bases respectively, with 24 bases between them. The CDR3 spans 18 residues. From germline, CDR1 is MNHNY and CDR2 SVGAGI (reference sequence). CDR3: CASSPGVAAGPLQETQYF. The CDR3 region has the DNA TGTGCCAGCAGTCCCGGGGTAGCGGCCGGCCCCTTACAAGAGACCCAGTACTTC.

Written as DNA, the CDR3 is TGTGCCAGCAGTGACCACAGGGGGCGGACCGGGGAGCTGTTTTTT. As protein: CASSDHRGRTGELFF. V usage is TRBV6-1 and J usage is TRBJ2-2, with 9 bases fitting TRBD1. The CDR3 totals 15 residues. Germline values: CDR1 MNHNS, CDR2 SASEGT. With 3 bases clipped from V and 5 bases from J, the junction kept 4 bases outside the gene matches.

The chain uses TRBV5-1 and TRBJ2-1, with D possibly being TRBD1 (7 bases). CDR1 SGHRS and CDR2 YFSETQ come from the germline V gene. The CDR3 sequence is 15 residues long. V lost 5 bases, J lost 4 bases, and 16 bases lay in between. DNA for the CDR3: TGCGCCAGCAGGCAGGGGGGCTTTCTTTACAATGAGCAGTTCTTC. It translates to CASRQGGFLYNEQFF.

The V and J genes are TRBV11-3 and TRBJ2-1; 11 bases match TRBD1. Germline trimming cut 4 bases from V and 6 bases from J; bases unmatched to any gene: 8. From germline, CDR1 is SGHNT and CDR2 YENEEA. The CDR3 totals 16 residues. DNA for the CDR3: TGTGCCAGCAGCTCACCAGGACAGGGGGCACCCAATGAGCAGTTCTTC. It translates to CASSSPGQGAPNEQFF.

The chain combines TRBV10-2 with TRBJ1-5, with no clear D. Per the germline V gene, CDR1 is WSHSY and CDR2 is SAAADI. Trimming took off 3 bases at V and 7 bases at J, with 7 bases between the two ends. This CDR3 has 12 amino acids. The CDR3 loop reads CASSDLGQPQHF. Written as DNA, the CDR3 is TGCGCCAGCAGTGACCTAGGACAGCCCCAGCATTTT.

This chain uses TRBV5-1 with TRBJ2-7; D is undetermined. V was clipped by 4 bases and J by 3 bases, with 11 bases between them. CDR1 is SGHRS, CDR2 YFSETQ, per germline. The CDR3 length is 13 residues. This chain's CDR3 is CASSRGSLYEQYF. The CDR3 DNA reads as TGCGCCAGCAGCCGAGGCAGCCTCTACGAGCAGTACTTC.

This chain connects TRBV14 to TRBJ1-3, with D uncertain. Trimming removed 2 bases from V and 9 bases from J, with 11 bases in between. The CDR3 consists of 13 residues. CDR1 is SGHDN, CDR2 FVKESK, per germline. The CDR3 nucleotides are TGTGCCAGCAGCCAAATAGGTGGGAGCACCATATATTTT. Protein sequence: CASSQIGGSTIYF.

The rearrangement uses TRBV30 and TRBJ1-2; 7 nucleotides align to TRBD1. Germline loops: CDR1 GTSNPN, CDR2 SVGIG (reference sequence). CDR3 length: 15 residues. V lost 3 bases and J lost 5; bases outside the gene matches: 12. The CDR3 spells CAWRIQGGRGYGYTF. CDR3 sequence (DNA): TGTGCCTGGAGGATTCAGGGGGGAAGGGGTTATGGCTACACCTTC. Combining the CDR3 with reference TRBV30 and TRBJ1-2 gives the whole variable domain SQTIHQWPATLVQPVGSPLSLECTVEGTSNPNLYWYRQAAGRGLQLLFYSVGIGQISSEVPQNLSASRPQDRQFILSSKKLLLSDSGFYLCAWRIQGGRGYGYTFGSGTRLTVV.

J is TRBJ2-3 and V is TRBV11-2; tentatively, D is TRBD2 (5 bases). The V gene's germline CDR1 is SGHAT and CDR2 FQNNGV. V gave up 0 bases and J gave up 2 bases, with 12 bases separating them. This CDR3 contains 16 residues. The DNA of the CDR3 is TGTGCCAGCAGCTTAGATTACGTCGGGGACACAGATACGCAGTATTTT. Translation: CASSLDYVGDTDTQYF. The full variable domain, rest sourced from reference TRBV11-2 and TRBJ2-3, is EAGVAQSPRYKIIEKRQSVAFWCNPISGHATLYWYQQILGQGPKLLIQFQNNGVVDDSQLPKDRFSAERLKGVDSTLKIQPAKLEDSAVYLCASSLDYVGDTDTQYFGPGTRLTVL.

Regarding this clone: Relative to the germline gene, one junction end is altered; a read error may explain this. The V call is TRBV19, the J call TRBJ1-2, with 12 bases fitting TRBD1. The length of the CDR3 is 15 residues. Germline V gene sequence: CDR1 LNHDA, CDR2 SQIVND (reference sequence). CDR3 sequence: CASTIGTGGVDGYTF. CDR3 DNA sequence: TGTGCCAGTACTATAGGGACAGGGGGCGTCGATGGCTACACCTTC.

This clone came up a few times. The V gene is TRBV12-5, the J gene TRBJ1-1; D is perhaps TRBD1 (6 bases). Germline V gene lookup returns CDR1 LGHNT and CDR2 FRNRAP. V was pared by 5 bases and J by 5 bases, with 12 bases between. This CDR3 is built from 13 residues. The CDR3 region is CASGQQGGTEAFF. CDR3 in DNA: TGTGCTAGTGGTCAGCAAGGGGGAACTGAAGCTTTCTTT.

The CDR3 coding sequence is TGTGCCAGCAGCGAACTAGCGGGGATCTCCTACGAGCAGTACTTC. Its protein is CASSELAGISYEQYF. V usage is TRBV6-2 or TRBV6-3 and J usage is TRBJ2-7; 10 bases line up with TRBD2. The J segment lost 0 bases and the V segment lost 6 bases, leaving 5 bases of the junction unmatched. The germline V gene has CDR1 MNHEY and CDR2 SVGEGT. This CDR3 contains 15 residues.

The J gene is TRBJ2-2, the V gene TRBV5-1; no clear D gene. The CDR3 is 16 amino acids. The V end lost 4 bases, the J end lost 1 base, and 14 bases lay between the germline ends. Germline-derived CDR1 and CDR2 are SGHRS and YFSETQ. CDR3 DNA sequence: TGCGCCAGCAGCCTACGCGACACGGAGAACACCGGGGAGCTGTTTTTT. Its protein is CASSLRDTENTGELFF.

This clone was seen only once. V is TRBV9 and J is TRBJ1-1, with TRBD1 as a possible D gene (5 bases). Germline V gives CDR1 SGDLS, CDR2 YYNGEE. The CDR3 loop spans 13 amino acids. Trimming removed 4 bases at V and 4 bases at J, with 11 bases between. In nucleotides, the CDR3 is TGTGCCAGCAGCCCCGTGGGGGGCACTGAAGCTTTCTTT. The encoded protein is CASSPVGGTEAFF.

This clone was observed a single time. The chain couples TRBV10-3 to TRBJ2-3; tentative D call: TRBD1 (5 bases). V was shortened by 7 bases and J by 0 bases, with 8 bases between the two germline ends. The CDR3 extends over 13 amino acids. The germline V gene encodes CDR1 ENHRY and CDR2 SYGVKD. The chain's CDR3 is CAITRASTDTQYF. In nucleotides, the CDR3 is TGTGCCATCACCAGGGCTAGCACAGATACGCAGTATTTT.

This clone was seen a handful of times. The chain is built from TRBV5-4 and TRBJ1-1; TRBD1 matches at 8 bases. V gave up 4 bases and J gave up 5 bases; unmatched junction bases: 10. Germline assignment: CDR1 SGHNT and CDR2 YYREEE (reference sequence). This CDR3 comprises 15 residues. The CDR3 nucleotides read TGTGCCAGCAGCCCTCCAGGGGGCGCGAAGACTGAAGCTTTCTTT. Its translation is CASSPPGGAKTEAFF.

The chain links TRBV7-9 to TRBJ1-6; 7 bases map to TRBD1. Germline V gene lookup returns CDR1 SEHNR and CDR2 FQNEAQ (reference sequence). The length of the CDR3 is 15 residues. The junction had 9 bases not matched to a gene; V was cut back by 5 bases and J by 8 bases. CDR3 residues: CASSPQGDPYSPLHF. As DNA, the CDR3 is TGTGCCAGCAGCCCTCAGGGGGACCCTTATTCACCCCTCCACTTT.

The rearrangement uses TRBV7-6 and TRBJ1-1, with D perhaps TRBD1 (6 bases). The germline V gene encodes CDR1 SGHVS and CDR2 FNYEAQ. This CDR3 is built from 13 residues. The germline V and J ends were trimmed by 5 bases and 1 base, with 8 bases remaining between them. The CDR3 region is CASSRTENTEAFF. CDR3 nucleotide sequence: TGTGCCAGCAGCCGGACAGAGAACACTGAAGCTTTCTTT. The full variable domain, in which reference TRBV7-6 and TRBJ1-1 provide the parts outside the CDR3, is GAGVSQSPRYKVTKRGQDVALRCDPISGHVSLYWYRQALGQGPEFLTYFNYEAQQDKSGLPNDRFSAERPEGSISTLTIQRTEQRDSAMYRCASSRTENTEAFFGQGTRLTVV.

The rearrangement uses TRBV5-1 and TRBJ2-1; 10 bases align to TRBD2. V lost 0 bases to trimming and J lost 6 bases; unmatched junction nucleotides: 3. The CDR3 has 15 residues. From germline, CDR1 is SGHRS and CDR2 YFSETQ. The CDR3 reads CASSLESGGANEQFF. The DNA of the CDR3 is TGCGCCAGCAGCTTGGAGAGCGGGGGGGCCAATGAGCAGTTCTTC. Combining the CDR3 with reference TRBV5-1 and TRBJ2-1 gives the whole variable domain KAGVTQTPRYLIKTRGQQVTLSCSPISGHRSVSWYQQTPGQGLQFLFEYFSETQRNKGNFPGRFSGRQFSNSRSEMNVSTLELGDSALYLCASSLESGGANEQFFGPGTRLTVL.

The CDR3 DNA sequence: TGTGCCAGCAGGGGGATGGACAGGGAGAAAAAACTGTTTTTT. Its translation is CASRGMDREKKLFF. The chain has TRBV6-5 and TRBJ1-4; 8 bases align to TRBD1. The CDR3 sequence is 14 residues long. The ends lost 6 bases at V and 9 bases at J; junction bases unmatched: 9. CDR1 and CDR2 (germline): MNHEY, SVGAGI.

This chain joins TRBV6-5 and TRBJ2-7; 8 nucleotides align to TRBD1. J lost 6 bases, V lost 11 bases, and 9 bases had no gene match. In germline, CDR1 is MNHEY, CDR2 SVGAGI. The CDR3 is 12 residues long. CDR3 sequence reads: CAPLDRDGEQYF. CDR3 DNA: TGTGCCCCACTGGACAGGGATGGCGAGCAGTACTTC.

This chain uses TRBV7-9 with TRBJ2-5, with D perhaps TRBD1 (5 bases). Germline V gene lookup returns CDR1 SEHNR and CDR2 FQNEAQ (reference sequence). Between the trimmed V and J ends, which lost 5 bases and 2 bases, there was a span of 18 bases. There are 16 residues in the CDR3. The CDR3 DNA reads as TGTGCCAGCAGCCCCCTCCTCAGGGCGACGCAAGAGACCCAGTACTTC. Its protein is CASSPLLRATQETQYF.

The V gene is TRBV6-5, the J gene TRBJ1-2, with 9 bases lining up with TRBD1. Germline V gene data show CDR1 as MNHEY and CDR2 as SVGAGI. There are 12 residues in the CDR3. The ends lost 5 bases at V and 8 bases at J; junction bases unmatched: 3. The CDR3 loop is CASSRQGGGYTF. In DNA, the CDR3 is TGTGCCAGCAGTCGACAGGGGGGGGGCTACACCTTC.

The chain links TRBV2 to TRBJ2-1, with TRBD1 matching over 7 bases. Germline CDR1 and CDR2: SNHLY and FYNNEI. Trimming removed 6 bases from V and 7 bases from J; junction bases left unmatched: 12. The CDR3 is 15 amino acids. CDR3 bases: TGTGCCAGCAGCCTACAGGGGTCAACGGTAAATGAGCAGTTCTTC. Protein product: CASSLQGSTVNEQFF.